This TCR beta chain was obtained from a study of blood T cell repertoires in COVID-19. Study context: The United States, Italy and Spain provided the acute and convalescent COVID-19 samples. T cells, B-cell-depleted T cells, or PBMCs supplied cDNA or gDNA.

Original processing methods: Nucleated cell counts were estimated from reference gene primer amplification. The table came from immunoSEQ multiplex PCR; TCRdb's copy has only in-frame clones and leaves some out. V and J calls and clone size are copied from that table; D and trimming were computed from the DNA. The sample has 120,000 or so clones, 65% to 90% seen once. Trimming removed 5 bases from V and 2 bases from J, with 9 bases in between. Germline assignment: CDR1 MNHEY and CDR2 SMNVEV (reference sequence). The CDR3 has 13 amino acids. V usage is TRBV27 and J usage is TRBJ1-2; a possible D gene is TRBD1 (6 bases). The TCR sequence derives from a woman older than 75 with acute or convalescent COVID-19. The sample consisted of peripheral blood. The chain's CDR3 is CASSARGNYGYTF. The CDR3 DNA is TGTGCCAGCAGTGCCAGGGGAAACTATGGCTACACCTTC.